This T cell receptor (beta chain) was recovered during a study of cytomegalovirus exposure and HLA in healthy donors. Study findings and constraints: Evidence from a later analysis indicated that most CMV-associated TCR beta chains looked HLA-restricted. When analyzed later, a missense DCLRE1C variant was found to be linked to TCR beta V- and J-gene trimming.

Vbeta (60) and Jbeta (13) primers were used in the PCR. The method was immunoSEQ multiplex PCR; TCRdb's version includes in-frame clones alone and lacks a portion of them. The sample lists 150,000 to 250,000 clones, 70% to 85% occurring once. Trimming took 6 bases from V and 3 from J; bases not matched to a gene: 10. The V gene's germline CDR1 is MNHEY and CDR2 SVGAGI. The CDR3 has 15 residues. Donors counted as nominally healthy when sampled, yet unrecorded immune exposures were likely. A word on this clone: The antigen is not known.

The material sequenced was PBMCs. This sequence was found in a boy under 10 years old in good health and CMV-seronegative. The chain carries TRBV6-5 and TRBJ1-1; TRBD1 matches at 7 bases. CDR3 in DNA: TGTGCCAGCAGCCAATTGACAGGGACTTACACTGAAGCTTTCTTT. This gives the protein CASSQLTGTYTEAFF.